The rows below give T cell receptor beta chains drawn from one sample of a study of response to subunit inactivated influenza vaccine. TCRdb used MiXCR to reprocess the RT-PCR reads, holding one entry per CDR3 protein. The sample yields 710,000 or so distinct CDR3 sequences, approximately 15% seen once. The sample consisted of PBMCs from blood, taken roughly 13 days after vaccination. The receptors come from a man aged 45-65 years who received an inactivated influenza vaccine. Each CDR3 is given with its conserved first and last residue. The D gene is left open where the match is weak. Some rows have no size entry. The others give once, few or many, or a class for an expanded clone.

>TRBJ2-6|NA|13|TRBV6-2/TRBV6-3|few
CASHSSGANVLTF
TGTGCCAGCCATAGCTCTGGGGCCAACGTCCTGACTTTC
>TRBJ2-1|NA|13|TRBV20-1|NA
CSARDSSIVEQFF
TGCAGTGCTAGAGATTCAAGTATAGTTGAGCAGTTCTTC
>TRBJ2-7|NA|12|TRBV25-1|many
CASRDGSYEQYF
TGTGCCAGTAGGGACGGTTCCTACGAGCAGTACTTC
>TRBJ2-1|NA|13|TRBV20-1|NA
CSARGVGGVEQFF
TGCAGTGCTAGAGGGGTCGGGGGTGTCGAGCAGTTCTTC
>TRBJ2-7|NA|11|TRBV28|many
CASSPLREQYF
TGTGCCAGCAGCCCGCTAAGGGAGCAGTACTTC
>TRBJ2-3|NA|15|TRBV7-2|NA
CASSSLNVGLDTQYF
TGTGCCAGCAGCTCACTCAATGTGGGCCTGGATACGCAGTATTTT
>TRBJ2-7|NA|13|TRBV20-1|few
CSASGREVYEQYF
TGCAGTGCTAGTGGCAGGGAGGTCTACGAGCAGTACTTC
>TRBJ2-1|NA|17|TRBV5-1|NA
CASSPSGSASSYNEQFF
TGCGCCAGCAGCCCCTCAGGCTCTGCGAGCTCCTACAATGAGCAGTTCTTC
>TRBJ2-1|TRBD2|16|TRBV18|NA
CASSPGGAVPYNEQFF
TGTGCCAGCTCCCCGGGAGGGGCGGTTCCCTACAATGAGCAGTTCTTC
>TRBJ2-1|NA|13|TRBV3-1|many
CASSQDGGSEQFF
TGTGCCAGCAGCCAAGATGGGGGGAGTGAGCAGTTCTTC
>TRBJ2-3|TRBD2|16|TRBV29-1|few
CSVEGTSGGAGDTQYF
TGCAGCGTTGAAGGAACTAGCGGGGGGGCAGGAGATACGCAGTATTTT
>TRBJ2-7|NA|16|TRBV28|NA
CASSKSWGTDAYEQYF
TGTGCCAGCAGTAAGTCTTGGGGGACGGATGCCTACGAGCAGTACTTC
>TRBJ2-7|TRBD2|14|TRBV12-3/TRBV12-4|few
CASSLLASGYEQYF
TGTGCCAGCAGTTTATTGGCTAGCGGGTACGAGCAGTACTTC
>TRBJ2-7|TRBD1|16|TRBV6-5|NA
CASSYSKGQGVHEQYF
TGTGCCAGCAGTTACTCGAAGGGACAGGGGGTCCACGAGCAGTACTTC
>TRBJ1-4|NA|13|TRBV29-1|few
CSALTGANEKLFF
TGCAGCGCCTTGACAGGCGCCAATGAAAAACTGTTTTTT
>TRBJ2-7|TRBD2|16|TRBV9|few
CASSVSSGASTYEQYF
TGTGCCAGCAGCGTGTCTAGCGGGGCTTCTACCTACGAGCAGTACTTC
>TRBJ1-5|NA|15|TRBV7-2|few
CASSLMDIDGQPQHF
TGTGCCAGCAGCTTAATGGACATTGATGGTCAGCCCCAGCATTTT
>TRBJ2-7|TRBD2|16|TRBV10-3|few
CAIQGRLAGVGHEQYF
TGTGCCATCCAGGGTCGGTTAGCGGGAGTAGGACACGAGCAGTACTTC
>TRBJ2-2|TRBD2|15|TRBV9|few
CASSQTSGSTGELFF
TGTGCCAGCAGCCAGACTAGCGGGAGCACCGGGGAGCTGTTTTTT
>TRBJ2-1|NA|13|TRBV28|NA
CASSGPQGGEQFF
TGTGCCAGCAGTGGACCACAGGGAGGTGAGCAGTTCTTC
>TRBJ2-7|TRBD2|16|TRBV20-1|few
CSASPLLLAETYEQYF
TGCAGTGCTAGCCCCCTCCTTCTAGCGGAAACCTACGAGCAGTACTTC
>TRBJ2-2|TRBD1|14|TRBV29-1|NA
CSVGQGGYSGELFF
TGCAGCGTGGGACAGGGCGGGTACTCCGGGGAGCTGTTTTTT
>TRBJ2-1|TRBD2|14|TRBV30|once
CAWSDGLAGNEQFF
TGTGCCTGGAGTGATGGACTAGCGGGCAATGAGCAGTTCTTC
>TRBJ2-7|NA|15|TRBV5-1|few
CASSLAVARGGEQYF
TGCGCCAGCAGCTTGGCCGTCGCGCGGGGAGGCGAGCAGTACTTC
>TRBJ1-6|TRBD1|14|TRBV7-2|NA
CASSRRQGDSPLHF
TGTGCCAGCAGTAGGCGACAGGGCGATTCACCCCTCCACTTT
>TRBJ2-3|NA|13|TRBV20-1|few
CSAIAESTDTQYF
TGCAGTGCGATAGCGGAAAGCACAGATACGCAGTATTTT
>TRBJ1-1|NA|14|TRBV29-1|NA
CSVEGKEGWTEAFF
TGCAGCGTTGAAGGGAAAGAGGGGTGGACTGAAGCTTTCTTT
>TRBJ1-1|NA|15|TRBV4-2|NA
CASSQGTRYNTEAFF
TGTGCCAGCAGCCAAGGGACAAGGTATAACACTGAAGCTTTCTTT
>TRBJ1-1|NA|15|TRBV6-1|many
CASRPGRRRNTEAFF
TGTGCCAGCAGACCAGGGAGGAGGAGAAACACTGAAGCTTTCTTT
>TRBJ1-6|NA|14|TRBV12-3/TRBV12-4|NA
CASSLGVFNSPLHF
TGTGCCAGCAGCTTAGGGGTATTCAATTCACCCCTCCACTTT
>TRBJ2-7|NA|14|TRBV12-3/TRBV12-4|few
CASSLRGRNAEQYF
TGTGCCAGCAGTTTGAGGGGTAGGAACGCCGAGCAGTACTTC
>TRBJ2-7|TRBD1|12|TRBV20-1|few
CSARLRQGEQYF
TGCAGTGCTAGGCTCAGACAGGGCGAGCAGTACTTC
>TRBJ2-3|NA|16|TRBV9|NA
CASSAHTSLGWDTQYF
TGTGCCAGCAGCGCCCATACTAGTTTGGGCTGGGATACGCAGTATTTT
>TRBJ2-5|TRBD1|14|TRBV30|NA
CAWSLKGGRETQYF
TGTGCCTGGAGTTTAAAAGGGGGCCGAGAGACCCAGTACTTC
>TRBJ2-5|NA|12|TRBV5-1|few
CASSIPRETQYF
TGCGCCAGCAGCATCCCACGAGAGACCCAGTACTTC
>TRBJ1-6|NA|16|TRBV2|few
CASSTQPVYYNSPLHF
TGTGCCAGCAGTACCCAGCCAGTATACTATAATTCACCCCTCCACTTT
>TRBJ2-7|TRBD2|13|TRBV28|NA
CASQSGSSYEQYF
TGTGCCAGCCAGAGCGGGAGCTCCTACGAGCAGTACTTC
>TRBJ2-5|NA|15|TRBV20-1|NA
CSAKPPVQEKETQYF
TGCAGTGCTAAGCCGCCGGTACAAGAGAAAGAGACCCAGTACTTC
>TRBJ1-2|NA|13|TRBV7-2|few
CASSLEGFYGYTF
TGTGCCAGCAGCTTAGAGGGTTTCTATGGCTACACCTTC
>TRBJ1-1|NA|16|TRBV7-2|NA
CASSFFRGIQNTEAFF
TGTGCCAGCAGCTTCTTCAGGGGCATCCAGAACACTGAAGCTTTCTTT
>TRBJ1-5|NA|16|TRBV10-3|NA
CAISERGEGSNQPQHF
TGTGCCATCAGTGAACGGGGTGAGGGTAGCAATCAGCCCCAGCATTTT
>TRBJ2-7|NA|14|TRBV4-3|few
CASSQEAGNYEQYF
TGCGCCAGCAGCCAAGAAGCAGGGAACTACGAGCAGTACTTC
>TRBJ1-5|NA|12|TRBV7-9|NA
CASSSHRGPQHF
TGTGCCAGCAGCTCTCATAGGGGGCCCCAGCATTTT
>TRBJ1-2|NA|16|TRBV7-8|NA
CASSLGPRQVPYGYTF
TGTGCCAGCAGCTTAGGGCCCCGACAGGTGCCCTATGGCTACACCTTC
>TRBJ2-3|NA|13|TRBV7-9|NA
CASRYDATDTQYF
TGTGCCAGCAGATATGACGCCACAGATACGCAGTATTTT
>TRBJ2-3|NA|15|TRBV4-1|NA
CASSQDNGGTDTQYF
TGCGCCAGCAGCCAAGATAACGGGGGCACAGATACGCAGTATTTT